This is a list of T cell receptor beta chains from one sample in a study of CXCR3-negative and CXCR3-positive naive CD8 T cells. TCRdb re-called the 5' RACE reads; one entry per CDR3 protein, DNA not given. Recorded for this sample: about 130,000 distinct CDR3 sequences. Sequences were obtained from naive CXCR3- CD8+ T cells from blood. All receptors come from a human donor in good health. Some clones in this sample may be carry-over from other donors' samples. Each CDR3 is given with its conserved first and last residue.

j_call | v_call | cdr3_aa
TRBJ2-3 | TRBV27 | CASSFNKGGTDTQYF
TRBJ2-5 | TRBV20-1 | CSARDLPAETQYF
TRBJ1-1 | TRBV9 | CASSVGTGGAYTEAFF
TRBJ2-1 | TRBV5-1 | CASSLVSTSNTEQFF
TRBJ2-1 | TRBV6-5 | CASSYGRTLSHEQFF
TRBJ2-3 | TRBV6-5 | CASSSFRGSTDTQYF
TRBJ1-1 | TRBV6-5 | CASSRLDGFTEAFF
TRBJ2-5 | TRBV20-1 | CSARDVGWAQYF
TRBJ2-1 | TRBV6-5 | CASSYADRRINEQFF
TRBJ2-5 | TRBV20-1 | CSAGTGHRIQETQYF
TRBJ2-7 | TRBV5-5 | CASSFLTGDYEQYF
TRBJ1-5 | TRBV28 | CASRNRVANQPQHF
TRBJ1-4 | TRBV7-9 | CASSDSLGEKLFF
TRBJ2-3 | TRBV10-3 | CATQGGGLGTDTQYF
TRBJ1-1 | TRBV5-1 | CASSLVRSRTEAFF
TRBJ2-2 | TRBV5-4 | CASSSPEELFF
TRBJ2-1 | TRBV12-3/TRBV12-4 | CASSRTGENNEQFF
TRBJ2-7 | TRBV4-3 | CASSQDHGSYEQYF
TRBJ2-1 | TRBV27 | CASRTTSVGYNEQFF
TRBJ2-1 | TRBV7-9 | CASSLTNSYNEQFF
TRBJ2-7 | TRBV29-1 | CSVEPENSYEQYF
TRBJ2-7 | TRBV5-1 | CASSLDETGSGAYEQYF
TRBJ2-7 | TRBV6-2/TRBV6-3 | CASSLSGSPHEQYF
TRBJ2-2 | TRBV7-9 | CASSKNTGELFF